This T cell receptor (beta chain) was captured by sequencing in a study of ipilimumab plus nivolumab after autologous stem cell transplantation. Overall study context: Myeloma cases were transplant-naive high-risk or relapsed within 3 years post first autologous transplant.

The table came from immunoSEQ multiplex PCR; TCRdb's copy has only in-frame clones and leaves some out. In the table there are 43,000 or so clones, roughly 88% of which are singletons. Through week 26, nivolumab 3 mg/kg IV was given weeks 1, 4, 7, 10, then biweekly. The CDR3 sequence is 15 residues long. The V end was cut by 4 bases, the J end by 4 bases, with 17 bases between. CDR1 SGHRS and CDR2 YFSETQ come from the germline V gene. The chain is built from TRBV5-1 and TRBJ1-2, with TRBD1 as a possible D gene (6 bases). This receptor was obtained from a male donor with multiple myeloma. The input for sequencing was PBMCs, taken in a trial of ipilimumab plus nivolumab as post-transplant consolidation. Here the CDR3 DNA reads TGCGCCAGCAGCCGTACGACAGGTTCAGGCTATGGCTACACCTTC. The encoded protein is CASSRTTGSGYGYTF.